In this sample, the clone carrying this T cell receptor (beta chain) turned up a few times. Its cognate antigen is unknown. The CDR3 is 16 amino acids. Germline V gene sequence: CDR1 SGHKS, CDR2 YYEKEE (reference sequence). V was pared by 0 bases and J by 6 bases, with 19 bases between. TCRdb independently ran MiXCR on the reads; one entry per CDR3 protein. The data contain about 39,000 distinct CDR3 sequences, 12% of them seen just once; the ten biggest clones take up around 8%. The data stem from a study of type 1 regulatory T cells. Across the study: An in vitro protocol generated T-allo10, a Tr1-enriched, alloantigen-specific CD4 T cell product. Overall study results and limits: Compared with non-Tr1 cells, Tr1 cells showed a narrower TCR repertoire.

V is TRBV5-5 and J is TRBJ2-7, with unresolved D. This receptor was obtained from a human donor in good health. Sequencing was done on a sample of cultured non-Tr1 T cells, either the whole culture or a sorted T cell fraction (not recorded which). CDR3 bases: TGTGCCAGCAGCTTGGCCGGAGTTCCTTCGGGTACCGAGCAGTACTTC. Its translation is CASSLAGVPSGTEQYF.